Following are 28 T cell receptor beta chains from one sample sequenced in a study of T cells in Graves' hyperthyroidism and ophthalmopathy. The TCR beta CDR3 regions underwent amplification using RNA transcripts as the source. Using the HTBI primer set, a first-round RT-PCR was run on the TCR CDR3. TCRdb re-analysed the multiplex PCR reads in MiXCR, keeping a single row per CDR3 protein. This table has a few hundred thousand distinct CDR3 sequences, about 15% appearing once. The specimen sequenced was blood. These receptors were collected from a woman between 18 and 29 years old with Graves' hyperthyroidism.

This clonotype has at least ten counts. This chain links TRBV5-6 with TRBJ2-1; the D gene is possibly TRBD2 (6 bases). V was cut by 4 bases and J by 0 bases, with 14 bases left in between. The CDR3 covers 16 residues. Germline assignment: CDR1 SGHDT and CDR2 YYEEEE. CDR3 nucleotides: TGTGCCAGCAGCGTCCCGGCGGGGAGCTCCTACAATGAGCAGTTCTTC. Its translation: CASSVPAGSSYNEQFF.

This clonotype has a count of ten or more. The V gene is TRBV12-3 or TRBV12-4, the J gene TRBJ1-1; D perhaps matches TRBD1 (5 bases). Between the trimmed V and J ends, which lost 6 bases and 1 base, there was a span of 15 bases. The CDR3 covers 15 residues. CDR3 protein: CASRNQGSGNTEAFF. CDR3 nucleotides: TGTGCCAGCAGGAACCAGGGTTCGGGGAACACTGAAGCTTTCTTT.

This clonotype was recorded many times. CDR3 sequence reads: CASSFTSQGEQFF. The CDR3 nucleotides read TGTGCCAGCAGTTTTACTAGCCAGGGTGAGCAGTTCTTC. The rearrangement links TRBV6-1 to TRBJ2-1, with a possible D match to TRBD2 (6 bases). V was pared by 5 bases and J by 9 bases, with 14 bases between. This CDR3 is built from 13 residues. The germline V gene has CDR1 MNHNS and CDR2 SASEGT.

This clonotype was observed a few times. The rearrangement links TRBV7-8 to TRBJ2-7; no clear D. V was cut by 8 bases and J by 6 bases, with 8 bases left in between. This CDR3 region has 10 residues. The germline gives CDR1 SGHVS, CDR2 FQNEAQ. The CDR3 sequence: CASAQTEQYF. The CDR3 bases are TGTGCCAGCGCACAAACCGAGCAGTACTTC.

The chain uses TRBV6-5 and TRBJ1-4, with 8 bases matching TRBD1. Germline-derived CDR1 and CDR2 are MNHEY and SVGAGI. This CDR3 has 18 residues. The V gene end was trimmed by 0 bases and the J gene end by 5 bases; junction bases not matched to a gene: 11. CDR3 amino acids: CASSYSVGTGGRNEKLFF. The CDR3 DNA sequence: TGTGCCAGCAGTTACTCGGTGGGGACAGGAGGAAGAAATGAAAAACTGTTTTTT.

In DNA, the CDR3 is TGTGCCATCAGTGCATCAGGGGACTACGAGCAGTACTTC. Translated, it gives CAISASGDYEQYF. The chain is built from TRBV10-3 and TRBJ2-7, with a tentative D call TRBD1 (6 bases). V dropped 4 bases and J dropped 3 bases, with 10 bases sitting between them. Per germline, CDR1 ENHRY and CDR2 SYGVKD. This CDR3 comprises 13 residues.

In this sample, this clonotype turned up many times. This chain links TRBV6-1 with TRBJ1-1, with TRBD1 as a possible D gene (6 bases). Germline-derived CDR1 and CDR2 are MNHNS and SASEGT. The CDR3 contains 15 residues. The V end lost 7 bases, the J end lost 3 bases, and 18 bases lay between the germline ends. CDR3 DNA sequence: TGTGCCAGCAATACCTTAACAGGGATAGACACTGAAGCTTTCTTT. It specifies CASNTLTGIDTEAFF.

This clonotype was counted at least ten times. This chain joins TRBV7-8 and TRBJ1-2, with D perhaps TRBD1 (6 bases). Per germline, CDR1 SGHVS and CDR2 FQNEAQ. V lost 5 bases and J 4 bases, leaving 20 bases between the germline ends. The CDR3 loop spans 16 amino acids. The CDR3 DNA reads TGTGCCAGCAGCCCAAGCCCACGGGGAGGGGGCTATGGCTACACCTTC. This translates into CASSPSPRGGGYGYTF.

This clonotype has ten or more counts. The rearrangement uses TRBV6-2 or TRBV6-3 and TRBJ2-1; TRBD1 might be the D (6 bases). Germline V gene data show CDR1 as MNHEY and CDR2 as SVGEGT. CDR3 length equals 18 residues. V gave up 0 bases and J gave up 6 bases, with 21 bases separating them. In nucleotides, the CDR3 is TGTGCCAGCAGTTACTCGATATTGGGGGCCGGGAATGGCAATGAGCAGTTCTTC. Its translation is CASSYSILGAGNGNEQFF.

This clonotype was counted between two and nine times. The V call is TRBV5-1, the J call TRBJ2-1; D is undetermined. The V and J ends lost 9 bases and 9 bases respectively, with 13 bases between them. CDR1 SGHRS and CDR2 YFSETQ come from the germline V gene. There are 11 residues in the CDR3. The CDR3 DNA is TGCGCCATCAAGGCCCATTGTGAGCAGTTCTTC. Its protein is CAIKAHCEQFF.

The CDR3 DNA follows: TGTGCCAGCATTAGCGGGTTGGAGCAGTACTTC. Its protein product is CASISGLEQYF. The chain recombines TRBV27 with TRBJ2-7; 7 nucleotides match TRBD2. The CDR3 has 11 residues. Trimming took 7 bases from V and 7 from J; bases not matched to a gene: 4. The germline CDR1 and CDR2 sequences are MNHEY and SMNVEV (reference sequence).

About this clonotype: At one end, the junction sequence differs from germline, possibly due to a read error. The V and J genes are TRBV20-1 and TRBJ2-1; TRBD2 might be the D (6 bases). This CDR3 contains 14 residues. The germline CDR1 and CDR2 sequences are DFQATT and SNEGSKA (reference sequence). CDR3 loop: CSPSLAISYSEQFF. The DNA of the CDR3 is TGCAGTCCTTCTCTAGCGATCTCCTACAGTGAGCAGTTCTTC.

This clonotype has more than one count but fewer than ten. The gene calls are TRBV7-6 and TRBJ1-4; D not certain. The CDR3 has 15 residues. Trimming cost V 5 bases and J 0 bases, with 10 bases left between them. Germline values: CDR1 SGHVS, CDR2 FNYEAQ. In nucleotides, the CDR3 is TGTGCCAGCAGCCGCCGATTAACAACTAATGAAAAACTGTTTTTT. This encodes CASSRRLTTNEKLFF.

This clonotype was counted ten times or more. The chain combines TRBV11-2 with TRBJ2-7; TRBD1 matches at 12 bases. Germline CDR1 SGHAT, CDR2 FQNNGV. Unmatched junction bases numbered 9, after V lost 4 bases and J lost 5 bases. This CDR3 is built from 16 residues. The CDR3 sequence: CASSYNTGTGGHEQYF. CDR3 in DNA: TGTGCCAGCAGCTATAATACCGGGACAGGGGGCCACGAGCAGTACTTC.

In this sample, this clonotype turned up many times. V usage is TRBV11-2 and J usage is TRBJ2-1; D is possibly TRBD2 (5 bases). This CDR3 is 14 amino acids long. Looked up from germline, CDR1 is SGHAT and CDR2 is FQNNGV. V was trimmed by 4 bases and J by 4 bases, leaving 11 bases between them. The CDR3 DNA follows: TGTGCCAGCAGCTCGTTAACTAGATACAATGAGCAGTTCTTC. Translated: CASSSLTRYNEQFF.

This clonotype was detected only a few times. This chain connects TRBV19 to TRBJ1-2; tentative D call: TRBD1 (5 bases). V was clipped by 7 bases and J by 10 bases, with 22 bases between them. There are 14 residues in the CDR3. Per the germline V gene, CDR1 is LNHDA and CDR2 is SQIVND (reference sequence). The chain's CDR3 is CASNRRGRETDYTF. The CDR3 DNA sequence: TGTGCCAGTAACCGAAGGGGCAGGGAAACTGACTACACCTTC. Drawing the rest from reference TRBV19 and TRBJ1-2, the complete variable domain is DGGITQSPKYLFRKEGQNVTLSCEQNLNHDAMYWYRQDPGQGLRLIYYSQIVNDFQKGDIAEGYSVSREKKESFPLTVTSAQKNPTAFYLCASNRRGRETDYTFGSGTRLTVV.

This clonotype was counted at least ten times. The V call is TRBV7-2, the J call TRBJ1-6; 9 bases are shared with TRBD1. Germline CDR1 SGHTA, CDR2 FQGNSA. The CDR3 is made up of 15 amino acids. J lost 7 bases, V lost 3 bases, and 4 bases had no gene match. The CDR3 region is CASSLRTGGNSPLHF. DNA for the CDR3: TGTGCCAGCAGCTTGAGAACAGGGGGCAATTCACCCCTCCACTTT.

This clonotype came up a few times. The CDR3 loop reads CASRQDRSTNYGYTF. CDR3 bases: TGCGCCAGCAGACAGGACAGGTCAACTAACTATGGCTACACCTTC. The V and J genes are TRBV5-1 and TRBJ1-2; 7 nucleotides agree with TRBD1. V was clipped by 5 bases and J by 0 bases; unmatched bases: 7. Germline CDR1 reads SGHRS; CDR2 reads YFSETQ. This CDR3 has 15 residues.

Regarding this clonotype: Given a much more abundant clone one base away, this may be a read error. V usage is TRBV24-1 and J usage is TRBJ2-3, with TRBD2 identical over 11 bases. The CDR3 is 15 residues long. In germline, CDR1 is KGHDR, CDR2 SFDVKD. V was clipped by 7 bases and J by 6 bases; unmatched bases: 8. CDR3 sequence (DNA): TGTGCCACCAGCATTAGCGGGAGGGCCGAGGATACGCAGTATTTT. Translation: CATSISGRAEDTQYF.

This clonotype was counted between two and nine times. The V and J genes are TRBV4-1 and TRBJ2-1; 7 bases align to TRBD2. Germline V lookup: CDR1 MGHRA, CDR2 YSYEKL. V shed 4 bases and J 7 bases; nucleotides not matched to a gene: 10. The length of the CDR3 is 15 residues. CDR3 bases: TGCGCCAGCAGCCCCCGACTAGCTATAGGGAATGAGCAGTTCTTC. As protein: CASSPRLAIGNEQFF.

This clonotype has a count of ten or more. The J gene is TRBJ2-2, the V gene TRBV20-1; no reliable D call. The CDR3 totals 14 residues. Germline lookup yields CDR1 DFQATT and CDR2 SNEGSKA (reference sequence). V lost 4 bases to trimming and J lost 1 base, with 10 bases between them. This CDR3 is CSATETMNTGELFF. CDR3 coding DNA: TGCAGTGCTACGGAGACCATGAACACCGGGGAGCTGTTTTTT.

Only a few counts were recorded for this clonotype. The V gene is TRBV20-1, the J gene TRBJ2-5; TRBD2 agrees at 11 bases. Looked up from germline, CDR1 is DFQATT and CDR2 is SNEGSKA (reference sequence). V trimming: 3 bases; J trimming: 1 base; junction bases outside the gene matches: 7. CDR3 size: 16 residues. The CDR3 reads CSASPLAGAPQETQYF. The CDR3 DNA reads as TGCAGTGCTAGCCCACTAGCGGGGGCCCCCCAAGAGACCCAGTACTTC.

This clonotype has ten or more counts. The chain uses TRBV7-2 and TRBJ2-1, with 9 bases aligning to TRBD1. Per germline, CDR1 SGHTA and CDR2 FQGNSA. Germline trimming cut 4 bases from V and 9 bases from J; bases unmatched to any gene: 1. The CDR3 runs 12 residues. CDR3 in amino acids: CASSSTGGEQFF. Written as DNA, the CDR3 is TGTGCCAGCAGCTCGACAGGGGGTGAGCAGTTCTTC.

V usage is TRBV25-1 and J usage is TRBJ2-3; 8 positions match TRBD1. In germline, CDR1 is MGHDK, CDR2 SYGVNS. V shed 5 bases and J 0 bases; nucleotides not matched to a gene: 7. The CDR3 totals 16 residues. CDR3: CASSQTGTGSTDTQYF. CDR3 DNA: TGTGCCAGCAGTCAAACCGGGACAGGTAGCACAGATACGCAGTATTTT.

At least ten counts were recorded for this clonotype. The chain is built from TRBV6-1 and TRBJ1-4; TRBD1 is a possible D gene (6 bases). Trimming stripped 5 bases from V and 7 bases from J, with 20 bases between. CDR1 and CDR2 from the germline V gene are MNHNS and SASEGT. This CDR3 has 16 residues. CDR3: CASSPGQTGGAEKLFF. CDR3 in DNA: TGTGCCAGCAGTCCCGGACAGACGGGAGGAGCTGAAAAACTGTTTTTT.

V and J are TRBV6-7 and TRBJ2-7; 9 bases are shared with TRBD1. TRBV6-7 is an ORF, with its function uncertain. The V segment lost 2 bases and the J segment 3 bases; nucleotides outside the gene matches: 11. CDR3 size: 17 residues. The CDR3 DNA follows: TGTGCCAGCAGTTACACAAAACAGGGGGCTCCCGACTACGAGCAGTACTTC. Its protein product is CASSYTKQGAPDYEQYF.

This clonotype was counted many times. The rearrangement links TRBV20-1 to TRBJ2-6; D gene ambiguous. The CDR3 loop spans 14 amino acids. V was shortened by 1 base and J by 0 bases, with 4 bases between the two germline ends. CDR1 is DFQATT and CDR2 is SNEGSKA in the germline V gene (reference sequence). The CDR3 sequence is CSARVLSGANVLTF. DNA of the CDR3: TGCAGTGCTAGAGTACTCTCTGGGGCCAACGTCCTGACTTTC.

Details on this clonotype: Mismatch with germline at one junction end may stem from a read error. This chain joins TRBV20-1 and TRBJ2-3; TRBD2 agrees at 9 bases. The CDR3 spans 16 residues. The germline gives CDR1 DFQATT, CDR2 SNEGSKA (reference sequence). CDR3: CSARKLTSGYTDAQYF. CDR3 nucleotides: TGCAGTGCTAGAAAATTGACTAGCGGTTACACAGATGCGCAGTATTTT.